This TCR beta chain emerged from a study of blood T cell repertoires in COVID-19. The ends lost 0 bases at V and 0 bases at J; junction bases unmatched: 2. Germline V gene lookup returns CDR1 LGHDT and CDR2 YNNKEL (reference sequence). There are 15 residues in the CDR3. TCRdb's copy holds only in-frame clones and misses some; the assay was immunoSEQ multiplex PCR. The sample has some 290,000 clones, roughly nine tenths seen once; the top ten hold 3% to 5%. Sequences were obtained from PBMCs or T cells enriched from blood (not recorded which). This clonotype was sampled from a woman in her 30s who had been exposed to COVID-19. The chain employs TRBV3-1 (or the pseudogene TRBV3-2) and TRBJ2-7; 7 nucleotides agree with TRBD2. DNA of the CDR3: TGTGCCAGCAGCCAAGATTGGGGGGGCTCCTACGAGCAGTACTTC. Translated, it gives CASSQDWGGSYEQYF.